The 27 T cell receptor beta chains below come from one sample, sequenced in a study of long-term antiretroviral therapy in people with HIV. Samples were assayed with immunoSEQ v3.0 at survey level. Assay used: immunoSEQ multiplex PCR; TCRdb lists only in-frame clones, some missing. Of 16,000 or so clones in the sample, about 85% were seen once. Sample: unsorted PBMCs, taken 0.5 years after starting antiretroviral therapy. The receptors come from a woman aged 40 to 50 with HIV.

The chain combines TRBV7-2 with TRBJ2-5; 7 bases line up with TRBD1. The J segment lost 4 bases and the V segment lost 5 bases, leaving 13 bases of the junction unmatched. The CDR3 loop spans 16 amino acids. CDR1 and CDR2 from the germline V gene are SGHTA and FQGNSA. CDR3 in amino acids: CASSVLPTGVRETQYF. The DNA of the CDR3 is TGTGCCAGCAGCGTTCTCCCCACAGGGGTGCGAGAGACCCAGTACTTC.

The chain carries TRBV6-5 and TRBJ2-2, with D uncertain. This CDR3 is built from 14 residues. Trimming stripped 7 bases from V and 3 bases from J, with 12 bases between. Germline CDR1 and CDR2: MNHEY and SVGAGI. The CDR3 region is CASTPGRDTGELFF. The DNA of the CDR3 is TGTGCCAGCACCCCCGGTCGGGACACCGGGGAGCTGTTTTTT.

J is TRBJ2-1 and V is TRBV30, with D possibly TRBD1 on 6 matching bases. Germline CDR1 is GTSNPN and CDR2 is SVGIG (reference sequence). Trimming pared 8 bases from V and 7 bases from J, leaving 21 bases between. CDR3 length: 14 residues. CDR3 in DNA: TGTGCCACACAGGGTGGAGGTGTGGGGAATGAGCAGTTCTTC. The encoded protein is CATQGGGVGNEQFF.

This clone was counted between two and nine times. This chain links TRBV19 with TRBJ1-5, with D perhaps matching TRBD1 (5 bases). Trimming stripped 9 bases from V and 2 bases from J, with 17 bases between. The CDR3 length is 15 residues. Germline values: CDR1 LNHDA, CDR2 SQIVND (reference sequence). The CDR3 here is CASATQGFGNQPQHF. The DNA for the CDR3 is TGTGCCAGCGCTACTCAGGGCTTTGGCAATCAGCCCCAGCATTTT.

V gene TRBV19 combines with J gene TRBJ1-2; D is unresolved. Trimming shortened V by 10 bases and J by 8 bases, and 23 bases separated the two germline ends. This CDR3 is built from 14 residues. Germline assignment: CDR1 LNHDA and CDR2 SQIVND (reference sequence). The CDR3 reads CATYKPFDARGYTF. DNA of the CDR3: TGTGCCACTTATAAGCCTTTCGATGCAAGAGGCTACACCTTC.

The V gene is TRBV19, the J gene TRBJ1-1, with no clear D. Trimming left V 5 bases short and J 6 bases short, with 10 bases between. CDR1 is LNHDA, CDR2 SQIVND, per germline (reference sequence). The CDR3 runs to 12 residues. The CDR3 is CASSLRRAEAFF. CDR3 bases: TGTGCCAGTAGTCTTCGGAGAGCTGAAGCTTTCTTT. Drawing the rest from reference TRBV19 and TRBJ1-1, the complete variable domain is DGGITQSPKYLFRKEGQNVTLSCEQNLNHDAMYWYRQDPGQGLRLIYYSQIVNDFQKGDIAEGYSVSREKKESFPLTVTSAQKNPTAFYLCASSLRRAEAFFGQGTRLTVV.

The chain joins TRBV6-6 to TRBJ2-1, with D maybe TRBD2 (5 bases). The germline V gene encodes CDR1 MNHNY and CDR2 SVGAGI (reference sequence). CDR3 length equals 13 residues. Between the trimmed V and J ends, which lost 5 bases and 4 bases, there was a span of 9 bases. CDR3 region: CASSATTYNEQFF. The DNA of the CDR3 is TGTGCCAGCAGTGCGACTACTTACAATGAGCAGTTCTTC.

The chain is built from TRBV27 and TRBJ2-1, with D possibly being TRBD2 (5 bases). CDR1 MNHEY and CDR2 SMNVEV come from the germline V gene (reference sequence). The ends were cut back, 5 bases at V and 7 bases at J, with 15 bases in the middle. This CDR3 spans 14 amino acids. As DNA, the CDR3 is TGTGCCAGCAGTGGAAGGCCGGGCGGGAATGAGCAGTTCTTC. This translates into CASSGRPGGNEQFF.

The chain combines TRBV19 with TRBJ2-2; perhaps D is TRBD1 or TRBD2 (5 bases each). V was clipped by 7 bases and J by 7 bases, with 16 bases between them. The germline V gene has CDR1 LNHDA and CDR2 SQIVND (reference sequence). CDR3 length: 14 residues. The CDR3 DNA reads TGTGCCAGTAATATTGGGGGAAACCACGGGGAGCTGTTTTTT. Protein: CASNIGGNHGELFF. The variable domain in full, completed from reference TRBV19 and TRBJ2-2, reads DGGITQSPKYLFRKEGQNVTLSCEQNLNHDAMYWYRQDPGQGLRLIYYSQIVNDFQKGDIAEGYSVSREKKESFPLTVTSAQKNPTAFYLCASNIGGNHGELFFGEGSRLTVL.

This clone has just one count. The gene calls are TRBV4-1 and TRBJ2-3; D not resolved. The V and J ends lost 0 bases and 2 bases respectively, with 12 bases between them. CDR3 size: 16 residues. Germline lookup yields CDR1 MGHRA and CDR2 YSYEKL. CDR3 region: CASSQDLTQTTDTQYF. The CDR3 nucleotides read TGCGCCAGCAGCCAAGATCTGACACAAACCACAGATACGCAGTATTTT.

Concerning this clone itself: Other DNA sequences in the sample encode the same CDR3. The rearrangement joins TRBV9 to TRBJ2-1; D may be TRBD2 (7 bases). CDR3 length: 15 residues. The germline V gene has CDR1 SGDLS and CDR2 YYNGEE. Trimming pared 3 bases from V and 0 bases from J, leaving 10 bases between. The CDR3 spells CASSEGGSSYNEQFF. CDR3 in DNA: TGTGCCAGCAGCGAGGGGGGGTCCTCCTACAATGAGCAGTTCTTC.

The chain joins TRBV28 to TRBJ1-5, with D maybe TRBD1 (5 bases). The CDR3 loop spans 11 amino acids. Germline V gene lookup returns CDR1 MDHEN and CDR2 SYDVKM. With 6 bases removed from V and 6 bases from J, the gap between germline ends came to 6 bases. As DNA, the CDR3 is TGTGCCAGCAGAGGGGTTCAGCCCCAGCATTTT. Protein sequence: CASRGVQPQHF.

This CDR3 is CASSQGRETQYF. DNA of the CDR3: TGTGCCAGCAGCCAGGGACGGGAGACCCAGTACTTC. The chain employs TRBV25-1 and TRBJ2-5; D may be TRBD1 or TRBD2 (5 bases each). The V gene lost 6 bases and the J gene lost 5 bases, with 10 bases spanning the gap. This CDR3 region has 12 residues. Germline V gene sequence: CDR1 MGHDK, CDR2 SYGVNS.

CDR3 nucleotide sequence: TGTGCCATCAGTGGTGGACAGGGAGATGGCTACACCTTC. This sequence encodes CAISGGQGDGYTF. The chain employs TRBV10-3 and TRBJ1-2; TRBD1 matches at 8 bases. The CDR3 totals 13 residues. Trimming removed 4 bases from V and 6 bases from J; junction bases left unmatched: 4. From germline, CDR1 is ENHRY and CDR2 SYGVKD.

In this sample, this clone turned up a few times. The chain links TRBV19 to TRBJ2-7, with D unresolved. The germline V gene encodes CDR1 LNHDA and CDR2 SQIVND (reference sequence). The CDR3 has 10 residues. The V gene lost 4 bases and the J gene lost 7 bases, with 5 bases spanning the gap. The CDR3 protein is CASSNGEQYF. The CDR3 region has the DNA TGTGCCAGTAGTAATGGTGAGCAGTACTTC. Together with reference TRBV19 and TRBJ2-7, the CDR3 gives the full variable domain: DGGITQSPKYLFRKEGQNVTLSCEQNLNHDAMYWYRQDPGQGLRLIYYSQIVNDFQKGDIAEGYSVSREKKESFPLTVTSAQKNPTAFYLCASSNGEQYFGPGTRLTVT.

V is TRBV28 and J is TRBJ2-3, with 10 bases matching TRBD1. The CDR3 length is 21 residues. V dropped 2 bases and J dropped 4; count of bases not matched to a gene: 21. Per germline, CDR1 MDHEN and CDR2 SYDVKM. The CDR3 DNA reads TGTGCCAGCAGTTTAATTTTCGGACAGGGGGGTAGCGGCGGGCCCCCAGATACGCAGTATTTT. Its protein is CASSLIFGQGGSGGPPDTQYF. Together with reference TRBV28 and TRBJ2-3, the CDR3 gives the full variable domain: DVKVTQSSRYLVKRTGEKVFLECVQDMDHENMFWYRQDPGLGLRLIYFSYDVKMKEKGDIPEGYSVSREKKERFSLILESASTNQTSMYLCASSLIFGQGGSGGPPDTQYFGPGTRLTVL.

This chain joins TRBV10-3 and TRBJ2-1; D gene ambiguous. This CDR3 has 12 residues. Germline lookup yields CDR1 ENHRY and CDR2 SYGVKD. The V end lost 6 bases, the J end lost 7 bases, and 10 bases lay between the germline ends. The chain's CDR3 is CAISGDPNEQFF. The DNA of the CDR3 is TGTGCCATCAGCGGAGACCCTAATGAGCAGTTCTTC.

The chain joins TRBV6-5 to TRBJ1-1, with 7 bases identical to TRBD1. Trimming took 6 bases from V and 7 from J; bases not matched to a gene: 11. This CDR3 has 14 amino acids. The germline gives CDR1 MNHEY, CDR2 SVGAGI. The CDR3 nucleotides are TGTGCCAGCAGCTCCGGACAGGCCAATTTTGAAGCTTTCTTT. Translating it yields CASSSGQANFEAFF.

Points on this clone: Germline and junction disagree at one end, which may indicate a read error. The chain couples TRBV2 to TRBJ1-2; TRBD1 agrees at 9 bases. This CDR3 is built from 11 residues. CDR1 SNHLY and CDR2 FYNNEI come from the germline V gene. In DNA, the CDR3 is TGTGCCAGCAGTTCCGGGACAGGGATTCCCTTC. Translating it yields CASSSGTGIPF. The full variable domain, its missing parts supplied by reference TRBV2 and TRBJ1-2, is EPEVTQTPSHQVTQMGQEVILRCVPISNHLYFYWYRQILGQKVEFLVSFYNNEISEKSEIFDDQFSVERPDGSNFTLKIRSTKLEDSAMYFCASSSGTGIPFGSGTRLTVV.

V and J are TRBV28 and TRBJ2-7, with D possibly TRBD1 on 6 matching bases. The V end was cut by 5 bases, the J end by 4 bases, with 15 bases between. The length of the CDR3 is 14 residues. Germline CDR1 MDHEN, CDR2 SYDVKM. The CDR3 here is CASSTYREGYEQYF. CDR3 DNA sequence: TGTGCCAGCAGTACCTACAGGGAAGGGTACGAGCAGTACTTC. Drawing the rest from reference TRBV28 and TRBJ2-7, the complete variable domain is DVKVTQSSRYLVKRTGEKVFLECVQDMDHENMFWYRQDPGLGLRLIYFSYDVKMKEKGDIPEGYSVSREKKERFSLILESASTNQTSMYLCASSTYREGYEQYFGPGTRLTVT.

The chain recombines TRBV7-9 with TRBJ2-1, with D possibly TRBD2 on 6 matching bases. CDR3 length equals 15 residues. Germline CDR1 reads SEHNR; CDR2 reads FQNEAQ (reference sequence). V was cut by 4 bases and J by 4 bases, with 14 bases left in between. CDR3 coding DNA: TGTGCCAGCAGCTGGAGGGAGAAGTTTTACAATGAGCAGTTCTTC. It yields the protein CASSWREKFYNEQFF.

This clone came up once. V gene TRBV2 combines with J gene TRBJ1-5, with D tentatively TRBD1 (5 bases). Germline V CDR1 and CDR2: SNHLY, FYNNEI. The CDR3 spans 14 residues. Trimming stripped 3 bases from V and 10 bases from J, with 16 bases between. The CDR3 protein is CASSDGRDRAPQHF. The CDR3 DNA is TGTGCCAGCAGTGACGGCAGGGACCGAGCTCCCCAGCATTTT. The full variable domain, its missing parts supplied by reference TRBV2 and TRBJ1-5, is EPEVTQTPSHQVTQMGQEVILRCVPISNHLYFYWYRQILGQKVEFLVSFYNNEISEKSEIFDDQFSVERPDGSNFTLKIRSTKLEDSAMYFCASSDGRDRAPQHFGDGTRLSIL.

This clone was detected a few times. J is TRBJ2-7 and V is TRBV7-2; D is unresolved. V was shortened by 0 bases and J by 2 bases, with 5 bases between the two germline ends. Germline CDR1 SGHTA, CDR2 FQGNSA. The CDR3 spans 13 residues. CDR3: CASSLAEAYEQYF. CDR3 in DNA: TGTGCCAGCAGCTTAGCAGAGGCCTACGAGCAGTACTTC.

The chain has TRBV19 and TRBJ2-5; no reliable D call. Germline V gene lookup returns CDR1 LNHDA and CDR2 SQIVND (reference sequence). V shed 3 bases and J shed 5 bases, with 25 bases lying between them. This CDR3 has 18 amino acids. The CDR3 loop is CASSMAYRKTGVGETQYF. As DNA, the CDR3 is TGTGCCAGTAGTATGGCGTATCGTAAGACTGGCGTGGGGGAGACCCAGTACTTC.

In DNA, the CDR3 is TGTGCCAGCATTTTCATGCTGGGGCAGCCCCAGCATTTT. It specifies CASIFMLGQPQHF. The rearrangement joins TRBV2 to TRBJ1-5; D gene uncertain. Germline V gene data show CDR1 as SNHLY and CDR2 as FYNNEI. This CDR3 is built from 13 residues. The V end was cut by 7 bases, the J end by 7 bases, with 14 bases between.

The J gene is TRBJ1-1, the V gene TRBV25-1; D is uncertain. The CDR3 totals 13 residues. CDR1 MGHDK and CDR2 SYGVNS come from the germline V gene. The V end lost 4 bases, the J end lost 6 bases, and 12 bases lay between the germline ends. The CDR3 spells CASSVLGSAEAFF. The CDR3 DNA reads TGTGCCAGCAGTGTTTTGGGGTCCGCTGAAGCTTTCTTT.

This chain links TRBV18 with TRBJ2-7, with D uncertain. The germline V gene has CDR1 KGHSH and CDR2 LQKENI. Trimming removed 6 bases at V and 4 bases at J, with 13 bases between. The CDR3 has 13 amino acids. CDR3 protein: CASSTSETYEQYF. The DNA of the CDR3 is TGTGCCAGCTCCACATCGGAGACTTACGAGCAGTACTTC.